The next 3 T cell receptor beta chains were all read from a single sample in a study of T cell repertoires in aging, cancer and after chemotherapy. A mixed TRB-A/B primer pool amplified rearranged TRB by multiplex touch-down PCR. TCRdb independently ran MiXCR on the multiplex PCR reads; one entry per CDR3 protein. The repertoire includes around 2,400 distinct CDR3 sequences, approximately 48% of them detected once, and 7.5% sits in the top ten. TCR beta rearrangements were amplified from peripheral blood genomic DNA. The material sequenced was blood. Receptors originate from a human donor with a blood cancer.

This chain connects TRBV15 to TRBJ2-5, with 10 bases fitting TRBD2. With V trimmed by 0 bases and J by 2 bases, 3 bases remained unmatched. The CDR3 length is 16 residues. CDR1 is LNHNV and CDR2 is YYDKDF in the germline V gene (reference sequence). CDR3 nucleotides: TGTGCCACCAGCAGAGAACTAGCGGGGAATCAAGAGACCCAGTACTTC. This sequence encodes CATSRELAGNQETQYF.

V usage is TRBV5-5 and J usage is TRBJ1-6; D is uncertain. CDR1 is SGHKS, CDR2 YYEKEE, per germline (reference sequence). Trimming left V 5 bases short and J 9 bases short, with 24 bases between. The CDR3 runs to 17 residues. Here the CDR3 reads CASSETPGISPGSPLHF. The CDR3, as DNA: TGTGCCAGCAGTGAGACCCCCGGGATTTCGCCGGGTTCACCCCTCCACTTT.

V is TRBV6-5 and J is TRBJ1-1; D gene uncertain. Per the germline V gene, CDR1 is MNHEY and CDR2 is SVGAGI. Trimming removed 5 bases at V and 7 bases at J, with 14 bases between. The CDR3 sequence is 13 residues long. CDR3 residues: CASSHPWSHEAFF. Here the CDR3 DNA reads TGTGCCAGCAGTCACCCTTGGTCTCATGAAGCTTTCTTT.